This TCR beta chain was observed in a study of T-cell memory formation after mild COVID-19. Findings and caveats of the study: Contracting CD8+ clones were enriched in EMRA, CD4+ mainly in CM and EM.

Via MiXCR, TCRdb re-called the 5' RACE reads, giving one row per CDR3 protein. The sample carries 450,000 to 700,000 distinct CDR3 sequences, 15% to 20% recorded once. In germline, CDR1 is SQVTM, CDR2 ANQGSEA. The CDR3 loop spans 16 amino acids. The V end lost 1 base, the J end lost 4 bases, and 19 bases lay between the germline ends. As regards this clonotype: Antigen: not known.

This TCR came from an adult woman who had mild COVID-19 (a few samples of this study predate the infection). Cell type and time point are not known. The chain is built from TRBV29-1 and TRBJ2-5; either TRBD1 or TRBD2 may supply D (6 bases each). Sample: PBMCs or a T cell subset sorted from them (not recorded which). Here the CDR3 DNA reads TGCAGCGTTGAAGGGGGGGCTAGCATATTTCTAGAGACCCAGTACTTC. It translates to CSVEGGASIFLETQYF.